These 19 T cell receptor beta chains share one sample of origin, sequenced in a study of T cell responses to AZD1222 COVID-19 vaccine. TCRdb keeps only in-frame clones here, not all; method: immunoSEQ multiplex PCR. In the table there are about 110,000 clones, about 91% of which are singletons. The sequencing used peripheral blood, collected on day 0 of AZD1222 vaccination. Source of these receptors: an adult in good health.

The J gene is TRBJ2-1, the V gene TRBV10-1; D possibly uses TRBD1 or TRBD2 (6 bases each). Germline-derived CDR1 and CDR2 are WNHNN and SYGVQD (reference sequence). V was shortened by 4 bases and J by 9 bases, with 16 bases between the two germline ends. The CDR3 length is 14 residues. CDR3 bases: TGCGCCAGCAGTGCACCGGGGGCGCGGGGTGAGCAGTTCTTC. Translating it yields CASSAPGARGEQFF.

The gene calls are TRBV6-5 and TRBJ1-4; D not certain. The CDR3 is 12 amino acids. Trimming took 7 bases from V and 8 from J, leaving 11 bases between them. CDR1 and CDR2 (germline): MNHEY, SVGAGI. The CDR3 protein is CASISPTEKLFF. The CDR3 DNA reads TGTGCCAGCATCAGTCCGACAGAAAAACTGTTTTTT.

V and J are TRBV18 and TRBJ1-2; 10 bases are a match to TRBD1. This CDR3 region has 14 residues. V lost 5 bases and J lost 7; bases outside the gene matches: 7. CDR1 is KGHSH, CDR2 LQKENI, per germline. The CDR3 nucleotides are TGTGCCAGCTCAGCCGGGACAGGGGAGGCTGGCTACACCTTC. Translating it yields CASSAGTGEAGYTF.

The chain recombines TRBV9 with TRBJ1-6; TRBD1 matches 8 bases. The V and J ends lost 3 bases and 10 bases, in that order; junction bases with no gene match: 9. CDR3 length equals 15 residues. Germline V CDR1 and CDR2: SGDLS, YYNGEE. CDR3 nucleotides: TGTGCCAGCAGCGAAAGGACAGGGAGTGGATCACCCCTCCACTTT. Protein: CASSERTGSGSPLHF. Variable domain in full (rest from reference TRBV9 and TRBJ1-6): DSGVTQTPKHLITATGQRVTLRCSPRSGDLSVYWYQQSLDQGLQFLIQYYNGEERAKGNILERFSAQQFPDLHSELNLSSLELGDSALYFCASSERTGSGSPLHFGNGTRLTVT.

This chain connects TRBV6-5 to TRBJ1-2, with TRBD1 matching over 7 bases. The trim removed 7 bases at V and 7 bases at J, leaving 9 bases unmatched. The CDR3 loop spans 13 amino acids. Looked up from germline, CDR1 is MNHEY and CDR2 is SVGAGI. Written as DNA, the CDR3 is TGTGCCAGCACCCCGATAACAGGGGCTGGCTACACCTTC. Protein sequence: CASTPITGAGYTF.

The chain is built from TRBV12-3 or TRBV12-4 and TRBJ2-3; possibly TRBD2 for D (5 bases). The CDR3 covers 13 residues. Trimming shortened V by 8 bases and J by 6 bases, and 15 bases separated the two germline ends. The CDR3 region is CASGEISGDTQYF. CDR3 nucleotides: TGTGCCAGCGGGGAGATTTCGGGGGATACGCAGTATTTT.

The gene calls are TRBV4-3 and TRBJ2-7, with TRBD2 matching over 8 bases. J lost 3 bases, V lost 0 bases, and 16 bases had no gene match. The CDR3 spans 19 residues. The germline V gene has CDR1 LGHNA and CDR2 YSLEER. Written as DNA, the CDR3 is TGCGCCAGCAGCCAAGATATACCCCTGGGGACTAGAAAACTCTACGAGCAGTACTTC. Its protein product is CASSQDIPLGTRKLYEQYF.

The chain links TRBV19 to TRBJ1-5; D is possibly TRBD1 (5 bases). Germline lookup yields CDR1 LNHDA and CDR2 SQIVND (reference sequence). The V and J ends lost 2 bases and 0 bases respectively, with 11 bases between them. CDR3 size: 16 residues. CDR3 region: CASSIKGRGSNQPQHF. CDR3 nucleotides: TGTGCCAGTAGTATAAAGGGGAGGGGTAGCAATCAGCCCCAGCATTTT.

CDR3 coding DNA: TGTGCCAGCAGCTTACAGGGGTTTGGGGAGACCCAGTACTTC. Protein product: CASSLQGFGETQYF. J is TRBJ2-5 and V is TRBV5-4; 7 bases fit TRBD1. This CDR3 region has 14 residues. The V segment lost 2 bases and the J segment 5 bases; nucleotides outside the gene matches: 6. Germline V lookup: CDR1 SGHNT, CDR2 YYREEE (reference sequence). The full variable domain, completed using reference TRBV5-4 and TRBJ2-5, is ETGVTQSPTHLIKTRGQQVTLRCSSQSGHNTVSWYQQALGQGPQFIFQYYREEENGRGNFPPRFSGLQFPNYSSELNVNALELDDSALYLCASSLQGFGETQYFGPGTRLLVL.

This clone turned up a few times. The chain uses TRBV6-1 and TRBJ1-6; D unresolved. The CDR3 sequence is 14 residues long. The V and J ends lost 2 bases and 10 bases respectively, with 12 bases between them. Germline V gene sequence: CDR1 MNHNS, CDR2 SASEGT. This chain's CDR3 is CASSELSRLSPLHF. The CDR3 nucleotides are TGTGCCAGCAGTGAACTAAGCAGATTGTCACCCCTCCACTTT.

The rearrangement links TRBV28 to TRBJ1-5; D gene ambiguous. CDR1 is MDHEN, CDR2 SYDVKM, per germline. V was cut by 2 bases and J by 5 bases, with 13 bases left in between. CDR3 length: 15 residues. Written as DNA, the CDR3 is TGTGCCAGCAGTTTAATAGGGAAAGGAGATCAGCCCCAGCATTTT. Protein: CASSLIGKGDQPQHF.

J is TRBJ2-6 and V is TRBV4-2; 10 nucleotides align to TRBD1. From germline, CDR1 is LGHNA and CDR2 YNFKEQ. Losses at the gene ends were 9 bases for V and 3 bases for J; bases not matched to a gene: 5. CDR3 length: 15 residues. CDR3 region: CASTDRGDGANVLTF. In nucleotides, the CDR3 is TGTGCCAGTACGGACAGGGGGGATGGGGCCAACGTCCTGACTTTC.

The chain couples TRBV18 to TRBJ2-3; the match to TRBD2 covers 8 bases. The CDR3 has 16 residues. Germline-derived CDR1 and CDR2 are KGHSH and LQKENI. Trimming cost V 3 bases and J 5 bases; bases outside gene matches: 10. CDR3 residues: CASSPGTGGAQDTQYF. CDR3 DNA sequence: TGTGCCAGCTCACCCGGGACGGGGGGGGCCCAAGATACGCAGTATTTT.

J is TRBJ1-6 and V is TRBV5-4; perhaps TRBD1 as D (5 bases). Looked up from germline, CDR1 is SGHNT and CDR2 is YYREEE (reference sequence). The CDR3 runs 14 residues. Deletions cut 2 bases from V and 7 bases from J, with 10 bases between. CDR3: CASSFEGVNSPLHF. Here the CDR3 DNA reads TGTGCCAGCAGCTTTGAAGGGGTCAATTCACCCCTCCACTTT.

The chain combines TRBV4-2 with TRBJ2-1; tentative D call: TRBD2 (5 bases). The CDR3 runs 18 residues. Germline V gene data show CDR1 as LGHNA and CDR2 as YNFKEQ. V gave up 0 bases and J gave up 0 bases, with 15 bases separating them. This CDR3 is CASSQDEASSSSYNEQFF. CDR3 nucleotides: TGTGCCAGCAGCCAAGATGAGGCTAGCAGTAGCTCCTACAATGAGCAGTTCTTC.

This clone was counted only a few times. The genes are TRBV5-1 and TRBJ1-2, with D unresolved. The CDR3 runs to 13 residues. V lost 0 bases and J lost 0, with 3 bases in between. CDR1 and CDR2 from the germline V gene are SGHRS and YFSETQ. Here the CDR3 reads CASSLGANYGYTF. The CDR3 nucleotides read TGCGCCAGCAGCTTGGGAGCTAACTATGGCTACACCTTC.

V and J are TRBV7-3 and TRBJ2-1; D remains ambiguous. V was cut by 2 bases and J by 9 bases, with 11 bases left in between. This CDR3 is built from 13 residues. The germline V gene has CDR1 SGHTA and CDR2 FQGTGA. This chain's CDR3 is CASSLLSAGEQFF. The CDR3 nucleotides are TGTGCCAGCAGCTTACTGTCCGCTGGTGAGCAGTTCTTC.

The V and J genes are TRBV6-1 and TRBJ2-3; 10 positions match TRBD2. CDR3 length: 15 residues. Trimming took 0 bases from V and 5 from J; bases not matched to a gene: 2. Germline CDR1 is MNHNS and CDR2 is SASEGT. DNA for the CDR3: TGTGCCAGCAGTGAAGCGGGGACTAGCGAAGATACGCAGTATTTT. Translating gives CASSEAGTSEDTQYF.

This chain connects TRBV19 to TRBJ2-1; D remains unclear. This CDR3 comprises 12 residues. Trimming pared 6 bases from V and 8 bases from J, leaving 11 bases between. The germline gives CDR1 LNHDA, CDR2 SQIVND (reference sequence). The CDR3 loop reads CASSLGSDEQFF. The DNA for the CDR3 is TGTGCCAGTAGCTTGGGGTCGGATGAGCAGTTCTTC.